Sequencing of this T cell receptor beta chain was carried out in a study of blood T cells in healthy people across ages. Germline CDR1 and CDR2: SGHDT and YYEEEE. V was clipped by 4 bases and J by 0 bases, with 10 bases between them. The CDR3 is 14 residues long. It was with a sample-barcoded 5' primer and a J-beta primer mix that a second PCR of about 6 to 12 cycles was run. In TCRdb, the 5' RACE reads were re-called with MiXCR into one record per CDR3 protein. Of over 950,000 distinct CDR3 sequences in the sample, roughly 50% were seen once. Drawn from each donor were about 9 milliliters of peripheral blood.

The origin of this receptor is a woman aged 55-69 years in good health. Sequenced: blood. The chain carries TRBV5-6 and TRBJ1-1; D not certain. The CDR3, as DNA: TGTGCCAGCAGCGAAACAGCGCTGAACACTGAAGCTTTCTTT. Encoded protein: CASSETALNTEAFF.